The 16 T cell receptor beta chains in this list originate from one sample, sequenced in a study of T cell responses to AZD1222 COVID-19 vaccine. Profiling relied on immunoSEQ multiplex PCR, and the TCRdb table lists in-frame clones only, not all of them. The table includes 77,000 or so clones, approximately 90% detected once. The input for sequencing was peripheral blood, taken on day 0 of AZD1222 vaccination. The receptors derive from an adult in good health.

The CDR3 loop is CASSRWTSSNEKLFF. As DNA, the CDR3 is TGTGCCAGCAGCCGCTGGACATCCTCTAATGAAAAACTGTTTTTT. The gene calls are TRBV7-2 and TRBJ1-4; TRBD1 might be the D (5 bases). CDR3 length: 15 amino acids. Germline loops: CDR1 SGHTA, CDR2 FQGNSA. Trimming removed 5 bases at V and 3 bases at J, with 13 bases between.

The chain couples TRBV19 to TRBJ1-5; D is unclear. V was clipped by 4 bases and J by 3 bases, with 10 bases between them. The V gene's germline CDR1 is LNHDA and CDR2 SQIVND (reference sequence). This CDR3 contains 14 residues. Here the CDR3 DNA reads TGTGCCAGTAGTAGGGAGGGTCTCAATCAGCCCCAGCATTTT. This encodes CASSREGLNQPQHF.

The rearrangement links TRBV12-5 to TRBJ2-7; D is perhaps TRBD1 or TRBD2 (5 bases each). Deletions cut 0 bases from V and 4 bases from J, with 16 bases between. Germline V gives CDR1 LGHNT, CDR2 FRNRAP. The CDR3 consists of 16 residues. CDR3 nucleotides: TGTGCTAGTGGTTTGGTACTCCGGGGCAGTGGATACGAGCAGTACTTC. It yields the protein CASGLVLRGSGYEQYF.

The J gene is TRBJ2-3, the V gene TRBV4-2; the match to TRBD2 covers 7 bases. The CDR3 runs to 15 residues. Germline V CDR1 and CDR2: LGHNA, YNFKEQ. J lost 4 bases, V lost 1 base, and 5 bases had no gene match. CDR3 region: CASSQAAGDADTQYF. The DNA for the CDR3 is TGTGCCAGCAGCCAAGCGGCGGGAGATGCAGATACGCAGTATTTT.

This clone was observed a handful of times. The chain links TRBV29-1 to TRBJ1-2; D remains ambiguous. V lost 5 bases and J 7 bases, leaving 11 bases between the germline ends. The CDR3 is 11 amino acids. Per germline, CDR1 SQVTM and CDR2 ANQGSEA. In nucleotides, the CDR3 is TGCAGCGTTTTAAGCCGCCCTGGCTACACCTTC. This gives the protein CSVLSRPGYTF. The full variable domain, rest sourced from reference TRBV29-1 and TRBJ1-2, is SAVISQKPSRDICQRGTSLTIQCQVDSQVTMMFWYRQQPGQSLTLIATANQGSEATYESGFVIDKFPISRPNLTFSTLTVSNMSPEDSSIYLCSVLSRPGYTFGSGTRLTVV.

V gene TRBV9 combines with J gene TRBJ1-1; TRBD1 is a possible D gene (6 bases). CDR3 length: 14 residues. V lost 3 bases, J lost 2 bases, and 11 bases lay in between. From germline, CDR1 is SGDLS and CDR2 YYNGEE. CDR3 protein: CASSDQDRNTEAFF. CDR3 in DNA: TGTGCCAGCAGCGACCAGGACAGAAACACTGAAGCTTTCTTT.

V and J are TRBV19 and TRBJ2-1; TRBD2 agrees at 13 bases. This CDR3 comprises 15 residues. With 7 bases clipped from V and 8 bases from J, the junction kept 8 bases outside the gene matches. The V gene's germline CDR1 is LNHDA and CDR2 SQIVND (reference sequence). The CDR3 DNA is TGTGCCAGTACCTCCTGGACTAGCGGGAGTTATGAGCAGTTCTTC. Translating it yields CASTSWTSGSYEQFF.

The chain recombines TRBV4-1 with TRBJ2-4; 10 positions match TRBD2. Losses at the gene ends were 1 base for V and 0 bases for J; bases not matched to a gene: 6. The CDR3 has 18 amino acids. CDR1 MGHRA and CDR2 YSYEKL come from the germline V gene. The CDR3 DNA follows: TGCGCCAGCAGCCAAGTTCTAGCGGGAGCCCCAGCCAAAAACATTCAGTACTTC. Its protein product is CASSQVLAGAPAKNIQYF.

The table lists this clone with a count of one. The chain carries TRBV28 and TRBJ2-4; a possible D gene is TRBD1 (5 bases). Germline values: CDR1 MDHEN, CDR2 SYDVKM. Trimming left V 5 bases short and J 0 bases short, with 11 bases between. The CDR3 runs to 15 residues. CDR3 nucleotides: TGTGCCAGCAGTCCCCCCGACAGAGCCAAAAACATTCAGTACTTC. This codes for CASSPPDRAKNIQYF.

This chain connects TRBV7-2 to TRBJ2-5; 9 bases are a match to TRBD2. The V gene's germline CDR1 is SGHTA and CDR2 FQGNSA. V gave up 0 bases and J gave up 5 bases; unmatched junction bases: 13. This CDR3 comprises 18 residues. The CDR3 is CASSLALTLAGMGETQYF. The CDR3 nucleotides are TGTGCCAGCAGCTTAGCGCTAACCCTAGCGGGAATGGGGGAGACCCAGTACTTC.

The chain links TRBV6-6 to TRBJ2-7; maybe TRBD2 (5 bases). V lost 4 bases and J 2 bases, leaving 9 bases between the germline ends. CDR1 is MNHNY, CDR2 SVGAGI, per germline (reference sequence). This CDR3 contains 13 residues. DNA for the CDR3: TGTGCCAGCAGTTTCCCAGCGGCCTACGAGCAGTACTTC. Its translation is CASSFPAAYEQYF.

The CDR3 sequence: CASSQGMGSNQPQHF. The CDR3, as DNA: TGTGCCAGCAGCCAAGGCATGGGCAGCAATCAGCCCCAGCATTTT. V usage is TRBV14 and J usage is TRBJ1-5; the D is unclear. Germline-derived CDR1 and CDR2 are SGHDN and FVKESK. The CDR3 has 15 amino acids. Deletions cut 1 base from V and 1 base from J, with 8 bases between.

The chain couples TRBV19 to TRBJ1-5; unclear D gene. CDR3 length: 15 residues. CDR1 and CDR2 (germline): LNHDA, SQIVND (reference sequence). V lost 3 bases and J 3 bases, leaving 12 bases between the germline ends. CDR3 region: CASSIVEGPNQPQHF. DNA of the CDR3: TGTGCCAGTAGTATTGTCGAAGGTCCCAATCAGCCCCAGCATTTT.

This clone was observed a few times. This chain joins TRBV18 and TRBJ2-1, with TRBD1 as a possible D gene (6 bases). Germline CDR1 and CDR2: KGHSH and LQKENI. Trimming stripped 1 base from V and 2 bases from J, with 9 bases between. This CDR3 spans 15 amino acids. CDR3 sequence (DNA): TGTGCCAGCTCACCACAAGGGGGACCCTACAATGAGCAGTTCTTC. Translating it yields CASSPQGGPYNEQFF.

The V gene is TRBV19, the J gene TRBJ2-5; weak D call: TRBD1 (8 bases). CDR3 length equals 14 residues. With 8 bases removed from V and 3 bases from J, the gap between germline ends came to 16 bases. The V gene's germline CDR1 is LNHDA and CDR2 SQIVND (reference sequence). CDR3 loop: CASATGGVKETQYF. CDR3 nucleotides: TGTGCCAGTGCAACAGGGGGGGTAAAAGAGACCCAGTACTTC.

This sequence joins TRBV5-1 and TRBJ2-7; the D gene is possibly TRBD2 (6 bases). Germline lookup yields CDR1 SGHRS and CDR2 YFSETQ. V lost 4 bases, J lost 7 bases, and 15 bases lay in between. The length of the CDR3 is 13 residues. CDR3: CASSRSGVREQYF. In nucleotides, the CDR3 is TGCGCCAGCAGCCGGTCGGGGGTAAGAGAGCAGTACTTC.